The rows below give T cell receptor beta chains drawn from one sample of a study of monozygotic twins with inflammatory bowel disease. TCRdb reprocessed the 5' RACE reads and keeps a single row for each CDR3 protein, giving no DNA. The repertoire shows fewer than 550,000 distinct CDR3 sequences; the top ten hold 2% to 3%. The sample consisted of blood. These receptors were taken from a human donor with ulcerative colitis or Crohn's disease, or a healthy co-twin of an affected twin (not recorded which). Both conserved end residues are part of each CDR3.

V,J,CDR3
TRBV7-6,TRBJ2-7,CASSLAFTAEQYF
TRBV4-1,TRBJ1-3,CASSQGIGTGNTIYF
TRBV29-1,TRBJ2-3,CSGGMGTDTQYF
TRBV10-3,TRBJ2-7,CAISEETDTYEQYF
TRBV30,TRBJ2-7,CAYSEGGRSTYEQYF
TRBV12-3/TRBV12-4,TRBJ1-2,CASSLSGTGGYYGYTF
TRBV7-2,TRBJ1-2,CASSYSGTGRFLGYTF
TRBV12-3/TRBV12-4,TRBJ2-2,CASRSTSGRIHSGELFF
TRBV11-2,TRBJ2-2,CASSWGTGTGELFF
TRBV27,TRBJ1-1,CASSPRRQGSNTEAFF
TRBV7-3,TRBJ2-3,CASSLSTGNLGDTQYF
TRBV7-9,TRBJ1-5,CASSWDTDQPQHF
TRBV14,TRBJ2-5,CASSLGLAGPGQYF
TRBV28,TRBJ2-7,CAGSFTGILSYEQYF
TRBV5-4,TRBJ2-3,CASSPDSTDTQYF
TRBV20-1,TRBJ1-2,CSARALGQHYGYTF
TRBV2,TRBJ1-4,CASNPTGYNEKLFF
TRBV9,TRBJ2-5,CASSVDDRGRETQYF
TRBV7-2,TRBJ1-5,CASSDQGGSNQPQHF
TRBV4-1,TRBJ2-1,CASSQAGLLYNEQFF
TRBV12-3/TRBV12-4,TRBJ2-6,CASSPLGSAGANVLTF
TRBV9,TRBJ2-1,CASSSLGAGGVNEQFF
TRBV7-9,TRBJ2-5,CASSPLEQGLSETQYF
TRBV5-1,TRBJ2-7,CASSKRTSGAYEQYF
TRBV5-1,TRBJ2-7,CASSLDPIYEQYF
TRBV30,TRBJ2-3,CALGRGLSTDTQYF
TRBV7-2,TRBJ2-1,CASSPGGASHEQFF
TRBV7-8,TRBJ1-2,CASSLAGGHVGYTF
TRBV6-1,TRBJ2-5,CASSEARRLQETQYF
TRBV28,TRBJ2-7,CASSKRDRPSYEQYF
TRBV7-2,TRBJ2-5,CASSRDVVTQYF
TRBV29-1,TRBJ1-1,CSGATGTGGAEAFF
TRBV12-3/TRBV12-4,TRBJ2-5,CASSRDTQETQYF
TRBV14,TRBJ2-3,CASSPGLALTDTQYF
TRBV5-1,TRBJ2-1,CASSALSDSPNEQFF
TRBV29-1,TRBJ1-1,CSVASNTEAFF
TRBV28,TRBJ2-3,CASTGGGLGTDTQYF
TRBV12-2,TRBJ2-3,CASRFMRAADTQYF
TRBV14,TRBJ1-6,CASSPQGQGENSPLHF
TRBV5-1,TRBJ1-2,CASSLASSAPGLLLSYTF
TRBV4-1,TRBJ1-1,CASSQEDRSSEAFF
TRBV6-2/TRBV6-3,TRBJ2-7,CASSSPGLALYEQYF
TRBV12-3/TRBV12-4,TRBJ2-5,CASTVRDKETQYF
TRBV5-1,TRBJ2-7,CASSSADSVPYEQYF
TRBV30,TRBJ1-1,CAWSDRFTEAFF
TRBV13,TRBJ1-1,CASSPPGTTEAFF
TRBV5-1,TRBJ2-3,CASSWSLGGGTDTQYF
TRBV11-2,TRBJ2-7,CASTSGLGAQYF
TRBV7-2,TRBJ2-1,CASSLAGGTSGFF
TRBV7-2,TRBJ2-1,CASSFSGTRNEQFF
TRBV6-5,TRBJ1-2,CASSYSSRWGYTF
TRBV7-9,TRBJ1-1,CASSPQPGSTEAFF
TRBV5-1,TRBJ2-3,CASSLYGGGGTDTQYF
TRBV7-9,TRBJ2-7,CASTTGGTPYEQYF
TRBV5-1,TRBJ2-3,CASSLAQRLIDTQYF
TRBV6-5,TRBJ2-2,CASSGGRSELFF
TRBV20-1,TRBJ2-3,CSASPRDTQYF
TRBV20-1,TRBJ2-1,CSAGLVTEQFF
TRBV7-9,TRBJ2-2,CASSSFGGGAGELFF